These 17 T cell receptor beta chains share one sample of origin, sequenced in a study of OX40 agonist ivuxolimab in advanced cancers. Preparation of the library involved the immunoSEQ multiplex PCR assay. Not all clones reach the TCRdb copy of this immuneACCESS table, which keeps in-frame sequences only. Checked studies attribute under half of the gap to unresolved V genes and leave the rest unexplained. Counted in this sample were tens of thousands of clones; 82% of them appeared once. The ten largest make up about 5% of the sample. The starting material was CD4+ or CD8+ T cells sorted from blood, obtained in a trial of the OX40 agonist ivuxolimab. These receptors were taken from an adult with an advanced solid tumor such as melanoma, head and neck, liver or kidney cancer.

V gene TRBV7-8 combines with J gene TRBJ1-2; a weak D match, TRBD1 (5 bases). This CDR3 spans 11 amino acids. Germline V gene lookup returns CDR1 SGHVS and CDR2 FQNEAQ. V lost 5 bases, J lost 14 bases, and 15 bases lay in between. CDR3 sequence: CASSTEQAVTF. The CDR3 nucleotides are TGTGCCAGCAGCACCGAACAGGCTGTTACCTTC.

In DNA form, the CDR3 reads TGTGCCAGCAGTTACTCCCAGGGGGTATACTATGGCTACACCTTC. The encoded protein is CASSYSQGVYYGYTF. The chain is built from TRBV6-5 and TRBJ1-2; 7 nucleotides agree with TRBD1. CDR3 size: 15 residues. Germline V CDR1 and CDR2: MNHEY, SVGAGI. Trimming cost V 0 bases and J 3 bases; bases outside gene matches: 4.

The rearrangement joins TRBV28 to TRBJ1-2; D is possibly TRBD1 (5 bases). The CDR3 totals 15 residues. Deletions cut 2 bases from V and 7 bases from J, with 17 bases between. Germline assignment: CDR1 MDHEN and CDR2 SYDVKM. CDR3 nucleotides: TGTGCCAGCAGTTTAACCACAGGAATCCTAGGTGGCTACACCTTC. This sequence encodes CASSLTTGILGGYTF.

J is TRBJ1-5 and V is TRBV15, with TRBD1 identical over 7 bases. CDR1 LNHNV and CDR2 YYDKDF come from the germline V gene (reference sequence). The CDR3 runs to 14 residues. With 0 bases clipped from V and 4 bases from J, the junction kept 0 bases outside the gene matches. CDR3 sequence reads: CATSREQGNQPQHF. The CDR3 DNA sequence: TGTGCCACCAGCAGAGAACAGGGGAATCAGCCCCAGCATTTT.

The chain couples TRBV7-2 to TRBJ2-7; 7 nucleotides line up with TRBD2. Germline assignment: CDR1 SGHTA and CDR2 FQGNSA. CDR3 length: 14 amino acids. Trimming at V came to 4 bases and at J to 0 bases, leaving 3 bases not matched to a gene. In DNA, the CDR3 is TGTGCCAGCAGCTGGGGGGACTACTCCTACGAGCAGTACTTC. Translated: CASSWGDYSYEQYF.

The CDR3, as DNA: TGTGCCAGCACCCCGGACGGAAATCAGCCCCAGCATTTT. Amino acids: CASTPDGNQPQHF. The rearrangement joins TRBV7-2 to TRBJ1-5, with D unclear. The CDR3 sequence is 13 residues long. Germline lookup yields CDR1 SGHTA and CDR2 FQGNSA. Trimming took 7 bases from V and 4 from J, leaving 11 bases between them.

Only one count was recorded for this clone. This chain uses TRBV2 with TRBJ1-1, with 7 bases identical to TRBD1. Germline trimming cut 7 bases from V and 1 base from J; bases unmatched to any gene: 6. This CDR3 is built from 14 residues. In germline, CDR1 is SNHLY, CDR2 FYNNEI. CDR3 nucleotides: TGTGCCAGCATCGCAGGGGGGACGAACACTGAAGCTTTCTTT. Translating gives CASIAGGTNTEAFF.

This clone has just one count. The chain employs TRBV28 and TRBJ1-2; D remains unclear. Germline assignment: CDR1 MDHEN and CDR2 SYDVKM. V was pared by 2 bases and J by 8 bases, with 12 bases between. This CDR3 contains 13 residues. The DNA for the CDR3 is TGTGCCAGCAGTTTAATAAACAGTGCGGGCTACACCTTC. This encodes CASSLINSAGYTF.

This clone has just a few counts. Other DNA sequences in the sample encode the same CDR3. The chain carries TRBV28 and TRBJ2-7; D is unclear. V shed 3 bases and J shed 3 bases, with 15 bases lying between them. This CDR3 has 15 residues. Looked up from germline, CDR1 is MDHEN and CDR2 is SYDVKM. The CDR3 DNA follows: TGTGCCAGCAGTTTCCCCAACTCTGTGGGCTACGAGCAGTACTTC. Amino acid sequence: CASSFPNSVGYEQYF.

V is TRBV28 and J is TRBJ1-2, with D maybe TRBD1 (5 bases). The CDR3 has 13 residues. CDR1 and CDR2 from the germline V gene are MDHEN and SYDVKM. The germline V and J ends were trimmed by 7 bases and 5 bases, with 14 bases remaining between them. The CDR3 sequence is CASKVGLFYGYTF. The DNA of the CDR3 is TGTGCCAGCAAAGTGGGACTTTTTTATGGCTACACCTTC.

This clone was seen a handful of times. The CDR3 DNA sequence: TGTGCCAGCAGCTTAGATTCGGTGGCTTTCTTT. Amino acids: CASSLDSVAFF. This rearrangement joins TRBV7-9 to TRBJ1-1; no clear D gene. From germline, CDR1 is SEHNR and CDR2 FQNEAQ (reference sequence). This CDR3 has 11 residues. Deletions cut 1 base from V and 11 bases from J, with 8 bases between.

This chain connects TRBV5-1 to TRBJ1-4; 9 bases line up with TRBD1. From germline, CDR1 is SGHRS and CDR2 YFSETQ. Trimming removed 5 bases from V and 8 bases from J; junction bases left unmatched: 10. The CDR3 spans 15 residues. In nucleotides, the CDR3 is TGCGCCAGCAGGCCCACAGGGGGCGCGAGGGAAAAACTGTTTTTT. Translated, it gives CASRPTGGAREKLFF.

V is TRBV7-9 and J is TRBJ1-1, with D possibly TRBD1 on 6 matching bases. Germline assignment: CDR1 SEHNR and CDR2 FQNEAQ (reference sequence). This CDR3 has 14 residues. V lost 5 bases, J lost 11 bases, and 21 bases lay in between. The CDR3 sequence: CASSPEMKGDWAFF. In DNA, the CDR3 is TGTGCCAGCAGCCCAGAGATGAAGGGGGATTGGGCTTTCTTT.

The chain couples TRBV6-1 to TRBJ1-5; TRBD1 agrees at 10 bases. This CDR3 is 16 amino acids long. Germline V CDR1 and CDR2: MNHNS, SASEGT. The junction had 8 bases not matched to a gene; V was cut back by 4 bases and J by 5 bases. As DNA, the CDR3 is TGTGCCAGCAGTGGAAGAGACAGGGGGCTTGATCAGCCCCAGCATTTT. Protein sequence: CASSGRDRGLDQPQHF.

This rearrangement joins TRBV5-1 to TRBJ2-3; D is undetermined. This CDR3 spans 14 amino acids. Trimming left V 3 bases short and J 2 bases short, with 10 bases between. CDR1 is SGHRS and CDR2 is YFSETQ in the germline V gene. The CDR3 DNA follows: TGCGCCAGCAGCTACCGACACGACACAGATACGCAGTATTTT. It codes for CASSYRHDTDTQYF.

V gene TRBV5-1 combines with J gene TRBJ2-1; 10 nucleotides agree with TRBD2. J lost 0 bases, V lost 0 bases, and 6 bases had no gene match. Looked up from germline, CDR1 is SGHRS and CDR2 is YFSETQ. This CDR3 contains 18 residues. DNA of the CDR3: TGCGCCAGCAGCTTGGGTAGCGGGGGGATTTCCTCCTACAATGAGCAGTTCTTC. The encoded protein is CASSLGSGGISSYNEQFF.

In its sample, this clone was seen a few times. The chain has TRBV6-5 and TRBJ1-6; 7 bases map to TRBD1. Per germline, CDR1 MNHEY and CDR2 SVGAGI. The CDR3 loop spans 15 amino acids. The junction had 3 bases not matched to a gene; V was cut back by 0 bases and J by 7 bases. CDR3 protein: CASSYSGTANSPLHF. The CDR3 region has the DNA TGTGCCAGCAGTTACTCCGGGACAGCCAATTCACCCCTCCACTTT.